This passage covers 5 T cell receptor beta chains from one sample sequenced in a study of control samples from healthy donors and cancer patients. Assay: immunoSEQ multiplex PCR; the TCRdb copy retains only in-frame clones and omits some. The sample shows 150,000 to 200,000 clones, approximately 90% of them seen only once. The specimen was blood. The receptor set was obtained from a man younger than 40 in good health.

The CDR3 DNA sequence: TGTGCCAGCAGCGACCGCGGCTTTTACAATGAGCAGTTCTTC. Amino acid sequence: CASSDRGFYNEQFF. The chain joins TRBV11-2 to TRBJ2-1; D is unclear. Trimming took 5 bases from V and 4 from J, leaving 12 bases between them. The CDR3 extends over 14 amino acids. Germline CDR1 SGHAT, CDR2 FQNNGV.

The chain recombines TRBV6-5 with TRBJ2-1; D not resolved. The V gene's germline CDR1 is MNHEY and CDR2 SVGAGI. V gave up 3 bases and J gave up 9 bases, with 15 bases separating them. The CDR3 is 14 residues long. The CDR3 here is CASSYGRHSSEQFF. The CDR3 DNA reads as TGTGCCAGCAGTTATGGGCGACATAGCAGTGAGCAGTTCTTC.

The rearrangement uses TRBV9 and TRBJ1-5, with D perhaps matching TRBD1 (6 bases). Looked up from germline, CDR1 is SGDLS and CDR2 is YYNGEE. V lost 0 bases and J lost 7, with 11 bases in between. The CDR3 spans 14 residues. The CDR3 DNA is TGTGCCAGCAGCGTAGAGGGGGAATACCAGCCCCAGCATTTT. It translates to CASSVEGEYQPQHF.

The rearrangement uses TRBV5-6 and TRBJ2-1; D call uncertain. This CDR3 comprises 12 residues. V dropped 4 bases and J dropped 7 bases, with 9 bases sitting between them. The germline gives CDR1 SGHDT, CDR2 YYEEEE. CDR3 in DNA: TGTGCCAGCAGCCTCATGACAAATGAGCAGTTCTTC. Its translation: CASSLMTNEQFF.

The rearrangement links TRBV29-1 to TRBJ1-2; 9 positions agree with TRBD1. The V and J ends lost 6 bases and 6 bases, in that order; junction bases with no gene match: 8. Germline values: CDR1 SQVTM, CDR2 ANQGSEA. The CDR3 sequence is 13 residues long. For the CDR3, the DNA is TGCAGCGTGGGGACAGGGTACCCCGATGGCTACACCTTC. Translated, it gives CSVGTGYPDGYTF.